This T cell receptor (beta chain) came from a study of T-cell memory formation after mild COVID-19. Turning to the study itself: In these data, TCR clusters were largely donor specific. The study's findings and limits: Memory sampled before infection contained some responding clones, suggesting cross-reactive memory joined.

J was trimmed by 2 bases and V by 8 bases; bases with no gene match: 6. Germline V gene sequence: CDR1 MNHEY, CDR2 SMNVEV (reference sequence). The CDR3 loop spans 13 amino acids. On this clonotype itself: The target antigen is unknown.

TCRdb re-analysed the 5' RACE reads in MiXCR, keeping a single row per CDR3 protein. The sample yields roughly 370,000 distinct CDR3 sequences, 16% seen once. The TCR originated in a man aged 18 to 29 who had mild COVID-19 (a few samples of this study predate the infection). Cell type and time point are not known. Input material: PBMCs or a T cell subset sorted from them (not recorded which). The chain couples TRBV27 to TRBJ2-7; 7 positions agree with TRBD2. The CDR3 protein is CASRLAVTYEQYF. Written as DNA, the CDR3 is TGTGCCAGCCGGCTAGCGGTTACCTACGAGCAGTACTTC.